The source of this TCR beta chain is a study of shared clonotypes between healthy human individuals. Study overall: Participating donors consisted of two women and a few men aged 18 to 49.

Adults of Caucasian background living in Nashville, Tennessee made up all donors. The assay was immunoSEQ multiplex PCR, and TCRdb's table has in-frame clones only and misses some. The sample records approximately 1.1 million clones, around 78% being singletons. Study-level results: Lower generation probabilities were found for non-shared clonotypes than for those shared by all four donors.

To note about this clone: What it recognizes is unknown.

The sequencing sample was made of memory CD4+ T cells from PBMCs. Described subset: CD45RA-negative fraction. The receptor comes from a man younger than 35 in good health. Some clones in this sample may be carry-over from other donors' samples.

The CDR3, as DNA: TGTGCCAGCAGCTTATTTAATACCGGGACTAGGTTGGGTAACATTCAGTACTTC. Residues: CASSLFNTGTRLGNIQYF. The chain employs TRBV11-2 and TRBJ2-4, with 8 bases lining up with TRBD2. J gave up 7 bases and V 2 bases, and 16 bases lay outside the gene matches. The CDR3 contains 18 residues. From germline, CDR1 is SGHAT and CDR2 FQNNGV.